The 5 T cell receptor beta chains below come from one sample, sequenced in a study of cytomegalovirus exposure and HLA in healthy donors. PCR was performed using 60 Vbeta and 13 Jbeta primers. Profiled with immunoSEQ multiplex PCR; TCRdb holds only in-frame clones, not every one. The table has some 100,000 clones, around three quarters seen once; the top ten hold under 4%. Sequenced material: PBMCs. The source of these receptors is a male donor in good health and CMV-seropositive.

In this sample, this clone turned up once. The V and J genes are TRBV10-1 and TRBJ1-1; possibly TRBD1 for D (6 bases). Deletions cut 8 bases from V and 5 bases from J, with 15 bases between. Germline V CDR1 and CDR2: WNHNN, SYGVQD (reference sequence). This CDR3 has 13 residues. The CDR3 DNA sequence: TGCGCCAGCGGCCAGGGACAAGGAACTGAAGCTTTCTTT. As protein: CASGQGQGTEAFF.

This clone was counted a single time. The J gene is TRBJ1-2, the V gene TRBV5-3, with TRBD1 as a possible D gene (5 bases). TRBV5-3 is an ORF for which the function is uncertain. The V gene lost 3 bases and the J gene lost 10 bases, with 22 bases spanning the gap. The CDR3 consists of 15 residues. This CDR3 reads CARSWQGPNNTNYTF. The CDR3 DNA reads as TGTGCCAGAAGCTGGCAGGGTCCTAATAATACAAACTACACCTTC.

The genes are TRBV6-5 and TRBJ1-2; maybe TRBD1 (6 bases). The germline V gene encodes CDR1 MNHEY and CDR2 SVGAGI. V was clipped by 5 bases and J by 8 bases, with 18 bases between them. The CDR3 has 14 residues. CDR3 in amino acids: CASSLNRGQGGYTF. In nucleotides, the CDR3 is TGTGCCAGCAGTCTAAATAGGGGACAAGGGGGCTACACCTTC.

This clone was recorded a few times. V usage is TRBV5-1 and J usage is TRBJ1-2, with D maybe TRBD1 (6 bases). Trimming took off 1 base at V and 4 bases at J, with 17 bases between the two ends. The CDR3 contains 16 residues. Germline V gene data show CDR1 as SGHRS and CDR2 as YFSETQ. In DNA form, the CDR3 reads TGCGCCAGCAGCTTGACTTACCTGGACAGTCCCTATGGCTACACCTTC. As protein: CASSLTYLDSPYGYTF.

This chain joins TRBV5-6 and TRBJ1-1; D remains unclear. The germline V and J ends were trimmed by 7 bases and 1 base, with 14 bases remaining between them. In germline, CDR1 is SGHDT, CDR2 YYEEEE. The CDR3 has 14 amino acids. The CDR3 sequence is CASLGRLRNTEAFF. CDR3 bases: TGTGCCAGCCTTGGGAGACTGCGGAACACTGAAGCTTTCTTT. Looking up the rest from reference TRBV5-6 and TRBJ1-1 gives the full variable domain: DAGVTQSPTHLIKTRGQQVTLRCSPKSGHDTVSWYQQALGQGPQFIFQYYEEEERQRGNFPDRFSGHQFPNYSSELNVNALLLGDSALYLCASLGRLRNTEAFFGQGTRLTVV.